This T cell receptor (beta chain) was documented in a study of cytomegalovirus exposure and HLA in healthy donors. Researchers ran the PCR with 60 Vbeta and 13 Jbeta primers. The table came from immunoSEQ multiplex PCR; TCRdb's copy has only in-frame clones and leaves some out. The sample records more than 95,000 clones, less than 80% being singletons. V lost 0 bases and J 6 bases, leaving 18 bases between the germline ends. The CDR3 is 15 amino acids. Germline-derived CDR1 and CDR2 are GTSNPN and SVGIG (reference sequence). The chain is built from TRBV30 and TRBJ2-7; D possibly corresponds to TRBD2 (5 bases). This TCR came from a woman in her forties in good health and CMV-seropositive. Material for sequencing was PBMCs. CDR3 region: CAWSVSGLRSGEQYF. The DNA of the CDR3 is TGTGCCTGGAGTGTATCTGGACTGCGTTCTGGCGAGCAGTACTTC.